This T cell receptor (beta chain) was sequenced during a study of blood T cell repertoires in COVID-19. The wider study: Samples representing acute and convalescent COVID-19 were sourced from the United States, Italy and Spain. From T cells, B-cell-depleted T cells, or PBMCs came the material, which was cDNA or gDNA.

CDR3 length equals 15 residues. V was trimmed by 5 bases and J by 0 bases, leaving 14 bases between them. The germline gives CDR1 LNHDA, CDR2 SQIVND (reference sequence). Enrolment of Seattle patients took place during active infection, and they were followed longitudinally. In the study's own analysis: Estimates of nucleated cell counts were drawn from the amplification of reference gene primers. Method: immunoSEQ multiplex PCR; TCRdb's copy keeps in-frame clones and lacks some. The V and J calls and the clone size are those of that table, but D and trimming were determined from the DNA. The table records around 260,000 clones, about 88% of them present only once.

The sample was peripheral blood. The chain carries TRBV19 and TRBJ2-7; a possible D gene is TRBD2 (7 bases). The sequence was collected from a woman aged 60 to 75 with COVID-19, enrolled during active disease. The CDR3 reads CASSARGGDSYEQYF. CDR3 nucleotides: TGTGCCAGTAGTGCGAGAGGGGGGGACTCCTACGAGCAGTACTTC.